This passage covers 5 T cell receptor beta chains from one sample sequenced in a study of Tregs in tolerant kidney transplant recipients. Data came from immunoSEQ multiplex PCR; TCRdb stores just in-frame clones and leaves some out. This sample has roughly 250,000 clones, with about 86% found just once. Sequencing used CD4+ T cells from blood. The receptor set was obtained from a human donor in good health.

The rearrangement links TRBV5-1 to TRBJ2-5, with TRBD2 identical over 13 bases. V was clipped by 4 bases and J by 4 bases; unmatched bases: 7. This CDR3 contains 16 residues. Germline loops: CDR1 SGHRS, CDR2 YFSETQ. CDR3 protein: CASSPTSGRSGETQYF. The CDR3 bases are TGCGCCAGCAGCCCGACTAGCGGGAGGTCGGGAGAGACCCAGTACTTC.

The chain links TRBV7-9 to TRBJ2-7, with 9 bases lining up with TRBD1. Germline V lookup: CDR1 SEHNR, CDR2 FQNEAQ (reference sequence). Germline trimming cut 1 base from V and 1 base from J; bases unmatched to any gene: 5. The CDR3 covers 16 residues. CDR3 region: CASSLVETGGSYEQYF. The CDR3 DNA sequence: TGTGCCAGCAGCTTAGTCGAGACAGGGGGTTCCTACGAGCAGTACTTC.

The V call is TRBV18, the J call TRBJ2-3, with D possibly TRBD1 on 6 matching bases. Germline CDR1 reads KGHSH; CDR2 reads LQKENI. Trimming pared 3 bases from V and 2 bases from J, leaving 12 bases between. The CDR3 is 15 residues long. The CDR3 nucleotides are TGTGCCAGCTCACCTCTAGGGGGAAACACAGATACGCAGTATTTT. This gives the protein CASSPLGGNTDTQYF.

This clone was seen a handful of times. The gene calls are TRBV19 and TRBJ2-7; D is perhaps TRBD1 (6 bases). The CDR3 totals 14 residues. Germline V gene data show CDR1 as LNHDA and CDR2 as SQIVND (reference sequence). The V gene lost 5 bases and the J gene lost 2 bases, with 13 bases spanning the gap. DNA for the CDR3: TGTGCCAGTAGTCGCCAGGACAGAGCCTACGAGCAGTACTTC. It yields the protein CASSRQDRAYEQYF.

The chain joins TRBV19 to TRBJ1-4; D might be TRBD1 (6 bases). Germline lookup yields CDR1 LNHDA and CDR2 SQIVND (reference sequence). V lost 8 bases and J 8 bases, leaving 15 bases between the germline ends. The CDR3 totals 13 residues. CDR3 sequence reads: CASLDRFGEKLFF. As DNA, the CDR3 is TGTGCCAGTCTCGACAGGTTTGGGGAAAAACTGTTTTTT.